Reported below is one T cell receptor (beta chain). This record belongs to a study of shared clonotypes between healthy human individuals. Study-level information: Every donor yielded three CD4 naive, three CD4 memory, two CD8 naive and one CD8 memory plate.

Assay: immunoSEQ multiplex PCR; the TCRdb copy retains only in-frame clones and omits some. The sample comprises hundreds of thousands of clones, about 96% of which are singletons, and 0.06% rests with the top ten. Every donor was a Caucasian adult from Nashville, Tennessee. The CDR3 length is 17 residues. Germline loops: CDR1 MGHRA, CDR2 YSYEKL. Trimming took off 3 bases at V and 5 bases at J, with 22 bases between the two ends. The chain combines TRBV4-1 with TRBJ1-2, with a tentative D call TRBD1 (5 bases). Sequencing input: naive CD4+ T cells sorted from blood. The subset denotes: CD45RA+ positively selected. This receptor was taken from a woman aged 25 to 39 in good health. This CDR3 is CASSHGENRDRSYGYTF. CDR3 DNA: TGCGCCAGCAGCCACGGGGAGAACCGCGACAGATCATATGGCTACACCTTC.